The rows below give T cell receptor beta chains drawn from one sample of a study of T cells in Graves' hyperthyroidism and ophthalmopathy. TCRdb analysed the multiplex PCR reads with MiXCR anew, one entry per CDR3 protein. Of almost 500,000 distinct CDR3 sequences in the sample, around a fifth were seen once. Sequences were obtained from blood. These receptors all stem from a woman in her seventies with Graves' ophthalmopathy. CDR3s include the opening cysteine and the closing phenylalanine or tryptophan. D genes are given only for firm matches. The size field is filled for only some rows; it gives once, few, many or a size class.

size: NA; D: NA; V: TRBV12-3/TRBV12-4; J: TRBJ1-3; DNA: TGTGCCAGCAGTTTAACAGGGTCTGGAAACACCATATATTTT; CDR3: CASSLTGSGNTIYF
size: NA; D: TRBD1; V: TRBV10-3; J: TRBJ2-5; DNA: TGTGCCACGTCCCCGGGACAGGTTAACCAAGAGACCCAGTACTTC; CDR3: CATSPGQVNQETQYF
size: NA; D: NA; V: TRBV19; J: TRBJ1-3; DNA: TGTGCCAGTATTCGTACCGGAGGGACTGGAAACACCATATATTTT; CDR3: CASIRTGGTGNTIYF
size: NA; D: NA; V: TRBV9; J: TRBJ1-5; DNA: TGTGCCAGCAGCGTAGCGGGAGGGAACAATCAGCCCCAGCATTTT; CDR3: CASSVAGGNNQPQHF
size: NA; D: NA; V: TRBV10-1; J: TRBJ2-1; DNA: TGCGCCAGCAGTGAGAGGTCGACAGTGTACAATGAGCAGTTCTTC; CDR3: CASSERSTVYNEQFF
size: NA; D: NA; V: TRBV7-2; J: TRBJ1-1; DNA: TGTGCCAGCATCCTAGGAATCGAGAACACTGAAGCTTTCTTT; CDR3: CASILGIENTEAFF
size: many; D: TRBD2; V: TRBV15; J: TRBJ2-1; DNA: TGTGCCACCAGCATTCCTAGCGGGTCTGCCTACAATGAGCAGTTCTTC; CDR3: CATSIPSGSAYNEQFF
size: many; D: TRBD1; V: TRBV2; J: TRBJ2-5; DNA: TGTGCCAGCAATCGACAGGGGCAAGAGACCCAGTACTTC; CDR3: CASNRQGQETQYF
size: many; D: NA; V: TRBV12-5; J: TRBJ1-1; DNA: TGTGCTAGTGGTCCCGCCTCTAAGATCCTAAAAGCTTTCTTT; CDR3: CASGPASKILKAFF
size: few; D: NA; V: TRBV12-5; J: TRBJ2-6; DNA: TGTGCTAGTGGTTTGAGCGCGACTGGGGCCAACGTCCTGACTTTC; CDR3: CASGLSATGANVLTF
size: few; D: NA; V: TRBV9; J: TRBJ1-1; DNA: TGTGCCAGCAGCGGAATGGGGGGGACTGAAGCTTTCTTT; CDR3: CASSGMGGTEAFF
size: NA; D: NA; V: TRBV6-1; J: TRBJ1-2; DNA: TGTGCCAGCAGTGTGCGGGTGAGCGGCTACACCTTC; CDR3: CASSVRVSGYTF
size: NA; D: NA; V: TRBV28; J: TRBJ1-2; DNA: TGTGCCAGCTCGGTCGGTAGCTATGGCTACACCTTC; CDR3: CASSVGSYGYTF
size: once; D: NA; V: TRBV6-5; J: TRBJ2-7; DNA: TGTGCCAGCAGTTATCTGCCGAGGAGCTCCTACGAGCGGTACTTC; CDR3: CASSYLPRSSYERYF
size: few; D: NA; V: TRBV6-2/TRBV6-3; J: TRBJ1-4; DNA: TGTGCCAGCACACCACTGGGGGAAACTAATGAAAAACTGTTTTTT; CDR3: CASTPLGETNEKLFF
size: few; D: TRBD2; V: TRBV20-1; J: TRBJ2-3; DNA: TGCAGTGGGGGACTAGCGGGAGGCGCGGAAGATACGCAGTATTTT; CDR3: CSGGLAGGAEDTQYF
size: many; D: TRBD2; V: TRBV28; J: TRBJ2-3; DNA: TGTGCCAGCGGGCCCCGTAGCGGGAGGCCGCATACGCAGTATTTT; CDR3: CASGPRSGRPHTQYF
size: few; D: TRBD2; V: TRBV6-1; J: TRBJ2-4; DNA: TGTGCCAGCAGCCCACAAGATAGCGGGAGGGCCCACATTCAGTACTTC; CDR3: CASSPQDSGRAHIQYF
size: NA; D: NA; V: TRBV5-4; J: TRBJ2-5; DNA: TGTGCCAGCAGCTTAGACCGCTCAACGGAGACCCAGTACTTC; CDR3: CASSLDRSTETQYF
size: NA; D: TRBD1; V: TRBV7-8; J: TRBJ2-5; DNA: TGTGCCAGCAGCAGCGGCACAGGGGGCCTGGAGACCCAGTACTTC; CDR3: CASSSGTGGLETQYF
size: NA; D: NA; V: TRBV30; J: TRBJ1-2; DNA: TGTGCCTGGAGTGACGGGACCTACTATGGCTACACCTTC; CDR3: CAWSDGTYYGYTF
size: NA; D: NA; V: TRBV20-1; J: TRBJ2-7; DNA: TGCGCTTTCTCGGACCTCATGACCTACGAGCAGTACTTC; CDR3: CAFSDLMTYEQYF
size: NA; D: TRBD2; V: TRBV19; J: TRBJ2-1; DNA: TGTGCCAGTAGCAGGACTAGCGAGTACAATGAGCAGTTCTTC; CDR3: CASSRTSEYNEQFF
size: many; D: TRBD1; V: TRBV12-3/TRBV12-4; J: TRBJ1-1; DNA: TGTGCCAGCAGTTTTTGGGGACAGACGAACACTGAAGCTTTCTTT; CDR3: CASSFWGQTNTEAFF
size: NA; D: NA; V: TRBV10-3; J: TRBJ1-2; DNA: TGTGCCATCAGTGAGTCTTCGGGGTTCAATGGCTACACCTTC; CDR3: CAISESSGFNGYTF
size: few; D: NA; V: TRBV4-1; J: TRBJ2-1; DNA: TGCGCCAGCAGCCAAGGGCCAGCGGGCAATGAGCAGTTCTTC; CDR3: CASSQGPAGNEQFF
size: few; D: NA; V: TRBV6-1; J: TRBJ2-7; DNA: TGTGCCAGCTCCCGAGGGAGTGCCTACGAGCAGTACTTC; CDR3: CASSRGSAYEQYF
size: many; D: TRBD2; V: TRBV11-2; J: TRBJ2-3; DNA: TGTGCCAGCAGCTTACGTGTGTCGGGAGGGTCCAAGGATACGCAGTATTTT; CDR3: CASSLRVSGGSKDTQYF
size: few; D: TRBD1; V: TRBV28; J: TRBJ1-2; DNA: TGTGCCAGCAGTTTCCCCAGGGGGGATGGTGGCTACACCTTC; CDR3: CASSFPRGDGGYTF
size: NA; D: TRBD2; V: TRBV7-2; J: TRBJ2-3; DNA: TGTGCCAGCAGCGGGCGGGAGGGCCCCACAGATACGCAGTATTTT; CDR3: CASSGREGPTDTQYF
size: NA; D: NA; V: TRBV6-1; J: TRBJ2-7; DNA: TGTGCCAGCAGAAATACTTACTCCGAGCAGTACTTC; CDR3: CASRNTYSEQYF
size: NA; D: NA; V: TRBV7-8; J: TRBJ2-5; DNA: TGTGCCAGCAGCTCCCGACCCGGAGAAGGGACCCAGTACTTC; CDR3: CASSSRPGEGTQYF
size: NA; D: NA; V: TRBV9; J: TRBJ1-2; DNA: TGTGCCAGCAGCGCCTTTGGGGGTCGAGGGCCGGATGGCTACACCTTC; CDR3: CASSAFGGRGPDGYTF
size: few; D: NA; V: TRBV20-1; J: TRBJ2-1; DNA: TGCAGTGCACTAAGCGTGAAAGGATCCTACAATGAGCAGTTCTTT; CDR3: CSALSVKGSYNEQFF
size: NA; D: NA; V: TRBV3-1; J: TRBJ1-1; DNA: TGTGCCAGCAGCCGTCCTTCGGGGAGGGGGAGCACTGAAGCTTTCTTT; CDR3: CASSRPSGRGSTEAFF
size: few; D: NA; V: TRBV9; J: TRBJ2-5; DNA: TGTGCCAGCAGCGTAGGTTTGGGGCAAGAGACCCAGTACTTC; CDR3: CASSVGLGQETQYF
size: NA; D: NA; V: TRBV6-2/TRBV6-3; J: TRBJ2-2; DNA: TGTGCCAGCAGTTTTGGGGTGCATACCTCGAACACCGGGGAGCTGTTTTTT; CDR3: CASSFGVHTSNTGELFF
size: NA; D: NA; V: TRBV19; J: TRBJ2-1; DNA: TGTGCCAGTAGTGCCGGACAGGGAGCGGGAGTTCGTGAGCAGTTCTTC; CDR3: CASSAGQGAGVREQFF
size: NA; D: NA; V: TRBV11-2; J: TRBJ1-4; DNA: TGTGCCAGCAGCCTCCTTGGGGGGGCTGGTGAAAAACTGTTTTTT; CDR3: CASSLLGGAGEKLFF
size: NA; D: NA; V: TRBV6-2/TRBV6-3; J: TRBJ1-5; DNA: TGTGCCAGCAGTTACAAACTTCGTCGGCCCCAGCATTTT; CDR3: CASSYKLRRPQHF
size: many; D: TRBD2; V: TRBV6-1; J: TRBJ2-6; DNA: TGTGCCAGCAGTGAACACTCCCTAGCGGGTGCTCGGGCCAACGTCCTGACTTTC; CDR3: CASSEHSLAGARANVLTF
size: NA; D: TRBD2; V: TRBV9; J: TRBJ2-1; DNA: TGTGCCAGCAGCGTCGGGACTAGAGGTTACAATGAGCAGTTCTTC; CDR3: CASSVGTRGYNEQFF
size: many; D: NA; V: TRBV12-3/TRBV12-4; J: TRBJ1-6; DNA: TGTGCCAGCAGTCAACAGGTCCTCGGGAATTCACCCCTCCACTTT; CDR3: CASSQQVLGNSPLHF
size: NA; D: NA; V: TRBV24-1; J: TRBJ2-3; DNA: TGTGCCACCAGTGACCCCGGACAGCAGGATACGCAGTATTTT; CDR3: CATSDPGQQDTQYF
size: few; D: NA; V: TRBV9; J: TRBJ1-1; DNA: TGTGCCAGCAGCGCACAGGGCATGAACACTGAAGCTTTCTTT; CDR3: CASSAQGMNTEAFF
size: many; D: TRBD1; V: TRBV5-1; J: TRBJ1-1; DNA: TGCGCCAGCAGCTATGGACAGGCCTTGCGAGGTACCACTGAAGCTTTCTTT; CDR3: CASSYGQALRGTTEAFF
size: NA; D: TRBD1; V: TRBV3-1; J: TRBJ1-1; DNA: TGTGCCAGCAGCCTAACAGGGGGCGAGACTGAAGCTTTCTTT; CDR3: CASSLTGGETEAFF
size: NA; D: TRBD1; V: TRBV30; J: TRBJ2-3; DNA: TGTGCCTGGAAGAGTGGGACAGGGGAGGCAGATACGCAGTATTTT; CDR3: CAWKSGTGEADTQYF
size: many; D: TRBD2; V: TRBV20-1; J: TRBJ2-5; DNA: TGCAGTGCTGGGCTGGGGCGGGAGGGCTGGAAGACCCAGTACTTC; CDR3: CSAGLGREGWKTQYF
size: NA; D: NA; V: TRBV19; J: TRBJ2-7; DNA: TGTGCCAGTAGTTACCGGGCCTACTACGAGCAGTACTTC; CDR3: CASSYRAYYEQYF
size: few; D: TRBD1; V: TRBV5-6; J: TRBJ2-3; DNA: TGTGCCAGCAGCTTGTTACAGGACAGGGTCACAGATACGCAGTATTTT; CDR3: CASSLLQDRVTDTQYF
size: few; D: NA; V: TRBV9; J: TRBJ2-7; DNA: TGTGCCAGCAGCGTAGGGACTGTGGGCTCCTACGAGCAGTACTTC; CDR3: CASSVGTVGSYEQYF
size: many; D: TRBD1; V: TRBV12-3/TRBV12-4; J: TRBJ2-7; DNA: TGTGCCAGCAAAACAGGGGCTTACGAGCAGTACTTC; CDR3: CASKTGAYEQYF
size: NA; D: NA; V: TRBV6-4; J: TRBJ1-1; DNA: TGTGCCAGCAGTGACTTTAGTGGACCAGCTTTCTTT; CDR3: CASSDFSGPAFF
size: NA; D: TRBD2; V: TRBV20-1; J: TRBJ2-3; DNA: TGCAGTGCTAGTTTCGGGACTAGCAAGGCAGATACGCAGTATTTT; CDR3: CSASFGTSKADTQYF